The rows below give T cell receptor beta chains drawn from one sample of a study of CD8+ T cells in alopecia areata. Sequencing used immunoSEQ multiplex PCR; TCRdb keeps in-frame clones, though not all of them. The repertoire holds roughly 210,000 clones, with approximately 40% as singletons. The material sequenced was CD4+ T cells sorted from blood, taken at roughly week 36, from a patient treated with tofacitinib. The receptors were gathered from a human donor with alopecia areata. Each CDR3 is given with its conserved first and last residue. A D gene is named only where the DNA matches it firmly. Expanded clones are given a class, and other clones once, few, many or no size at all.

J: TRBJ1-1
size: .
D: .
V: TRBV29-1
length: 13
DNA: TGCAGCGTTCGCAGGGAGTCGGACACTGAAGCTTTCTTT
CDR3: CSVRRESDTEAFF

J: TRBJ2-7
size: .
D: .
V: TRBV10-3
length: 13
DNA: TGTGCCATCAGTCTCCGGGGGGCGGATGAGCAGTACTTC
CDR3: CAISLRGADEQYF

J: TRBJ1-1
size: few
D: .
V: TRBV29-1
length: 12
DNA: TGCAGCTCCTCCGAAATGAACACTGAAGCTTTCTTT
CDR3: CSSSEMNTEAFF

J: TRBJ2-1
size: .
D: .
V: TRBV11-1
length: 15
DNA: TGTGCCAGCAGCCCTAGACTAGGGCCCTACAATGAGCAGTTCTTC
CDR3: CASSPRLGPYNEQFF

J: TRBJ2-1
size: .
D: TRBD2
V: TRBV6-5
length: 14
DNA: TGTGCCGTAAATAGCGGGAGCTGGTACAATGAGCAGTTCTTC
CDR3: CAVNSGSWYNEQFF

J: TRBJ2-4
size: few
D: .
V: TRBV20-1
length: 11
DNA: TGCAGTGCTCTAATCGGGGACATTCAGTACTTC
CDR3: CSALIGDIQYF

J: TRBJ2-1
size: few
D: TRBD2
V: TRBV7-2
length: 17
DNA: TGTGCCAGCAGCTTAGTTGTATTTAGCGGGAGAAAGAATGAGCAGTTCTTC
CDR3: CASSLVVFSGRKNEQFF

J: TRBJ1-1
size: .
D: .
V: TRBV6-5
length: 16
DNA: TGTGCCAGCAGTTACTCGGGATCGGGTACGAACACTGAAGCTTTCTTT
CDR3: CASSYSGSGTNTEAFF

J: TRBJ2-7
size: .
D: TRBD1
V: TRBV30
length: 16
DNA: TGTGCCTGGAGCGATGGACAGGGATTGGTTAGAGACGAGCAGTACTTC
CDR3: CAWSDGQGLVRDEQYF

J: TRBJ2-7
size: .
D: TRBD1
V: TRBV7-3
length: 15
DNA: TGTGCCAGCAGCTACTCCGGGACAGGGAACTACGAGCAGTACTTC
CDR3: CASSYSGTGNYEQYF

J: TRBJ1-3
size: .
D: .
V: TRBV29-1
length: 15
DNA: TGCAGCGTTGAAGATCTTAATGGCCCCGGAAACACCATATATTTT
CDR3: CSVEDLNGPGNTIYF

J: TRBJ2-2
size: few
D: .
V: TRBV9
length: 14
DNA: TGTGCCAGCAGCGTAGCGGCGGCTACCGGGGAGCTGTTTTTT
CDR3: CASSVAAATGELFF

J: TRBJ2-7
size: .
D: .
V: TRBV7-6
length: 13
DNA: TGTGCCAGCAGCTTCGACGTCGCCTACGAGCAGTACTTC
CDR3: CASSFDVAYEQYF

J: TRBJ2-7
size: .
D: .
V: TRBV7-9
length: 13
DNA: TGTGCCAGCAGCTTAGCGGAGGCACTCGAGCAGTACTTC
CDR3: CASSLAEALEQYF

J: TRBJ2-7
size: few
D: TRBD2
V: TRBV11-2
length: 18
DNA: TGTGCCAGCAGCCACAGCAAGCGACTAGCGGGAGTGGTTGGCGAGCAGTACTTC
CDR3: CASSHSKRLAGVVGEQYF

J: TRBJ2-3
size: .
D: .
V: TRBV5-1
length: 15
DNA: TGCGCCAGCAGCTTGTTAACGGTGGGGACAGATACGCAGTATTTT
CDR3: CASSLLTVGTDTQYF

J: TRBJ1-2
size: .
D: .
V: TRBV7-9
length: 16
DNA: TGTGCCAGCAGCTATCAATTTTCGGGACAACCTGTCGGCTACACCTTC
CDR3: CASSYQFSGQPVGYTF

J: TRBJ1-3
size: many
D: .
V: TRBV7-2
length: 16
DNA: TGTGCCAGCAGCTTAGGGCCGATATGGCAAGGAAACACCATATATTTT
CDR3: CASSLGPIWQGNTIYF

J: TRBJ2-5
size: .
D: TRBD2
V: TRBV4-3
length: 22
DNA: TGCGCCAGCAGCCAAGAAGGGCCCTCGTTTCTAGCGGGAGTCGTGGATCGGGAGACCCAGTACTTC
CDR3: CASSQEGPSFLAGVVDRETQYF

J: TRBJ2-4
size: .
D: TRBD2
V: TRBV7-2
length: 15
DNA: TGTGCCAGCAGTACGGGAGCGGGAGGGGGAAACATTCAGTACTTC
CDR3: CASSTGAGGGNIQYF

J: TRBJ2-5
size: few
D: TRBD2
V: TRBV29-1
length: 12
DNA: TGCAGCGTCGTACCTACTAGCGGGTTCTTGTACTTC
CDR3: CSVVPTSGFLYF

J: TRBJ2-2
size: .
D: .
V: TRBV19
length: 13
DNA: TGTGCCAGTAGTATAGTATGGGCCGGGGAGCTGTTTTTT
CDR3: CASSIVWAGELFF

J: TRBJ2-7
size: .
D: TRBD2
V: TRBV2
length: 14
DNA: TGTGCCAGCGGCGGACTAGCGGGGGCCTACGAGCAGTACTTC
CDR3: CASGGLAGAYEQYF

J: TRBJ2-7
size: few
D: .
V: TRBV28
length: 12
DNA: TGTGCCAGCAGTTTAATCAGGGACGAGCAGTACTTC
CDR3: CASSLIRDEQYF